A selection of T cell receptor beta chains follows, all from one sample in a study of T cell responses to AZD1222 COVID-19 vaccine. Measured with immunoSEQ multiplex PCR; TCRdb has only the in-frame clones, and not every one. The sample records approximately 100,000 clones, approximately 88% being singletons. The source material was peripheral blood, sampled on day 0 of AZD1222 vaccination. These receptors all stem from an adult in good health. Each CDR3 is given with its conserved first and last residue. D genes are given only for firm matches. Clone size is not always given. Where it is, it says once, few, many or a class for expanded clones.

CDR3 protein: CASSLVVTDTEAFF
CDR3 DNA: TGCGCCAGCAGCTTGGTGGTTACGGACACTGAAGCTTTCTTT
V gene: TRBV5-1
J gene: TRBJ1-1
clone size: -
D gene: -

CDR3 protein: CASSWDENNEQFF
CDR3 DNA: TGTGCCAGCAGCTGGGATGAAAACAATGAGCAGTTCTTC
V gene: TRBV5-8
J gene: TRBJ2-1
clone size: -
D gene: -

CDR3 protein: CAIGRLIDGEQYF
CDR3 DNA: TGTGCCATCGGCAGACTAATCGATGGCGAGCAGTACTTC
V gene: TRBV10-3
J gene: TRBJ2-7
clone size: -
D gene: -

CDR3 protein: CASSFWAENTGELFF
CDR3 DNA: TGCGCCAGCAGCTTCTGGGCAGAGAACACCGGGGAGCTGTTTTTT
V gene: TRBV5-1
J gene: TRBJ2-2
clone size: -
D gene: -

CDR3 protein: CAFTGRTPYEQYF
CDR3 DNA: TGTGCTTTCACTGGCAGGACTCCCTACGAGCAGTACTTC
V gene: TRBV2
J gene: TRBJ2-7
clone size: -
D gene: -

CDR3 protein: CASSSRLGGDHQETQYF
CDR3 DNA: TGTGCCAGCAGCTCCCGGTTGGGCGGGGACCACCAAGAGACCCAGTACTTC
V gene: TRBV5-4
J gene: TRBJ2-5
clone size: -
D gene: -

CDR3 protein: CASSPLGMNTEAFF
CDR3 DNA: TGTGCCAGCAGCCCGTTGGGTATGAACACTGAAGCTTTCTTT
V gene: TRBV5-4
J gene: TRBJ1-1
clone size: -
D gene: -

CDR3 protein: CASSAEGGGNQPQHF
CDR3 DNA: TGTGCCAGCAGCGCCGAGGGGGGAGGCAATCAGCCCCAGCATTTT
V gene: TRBV2
J gene: TRBJ1-5
clone size: -
D gene: -

CDR3 protein: CASSDPGYDYGYTF
CDR3 DNA: TGTGCCAGCAGCGATCCAGGGTACGACTATGGCTACACCTTC
V gene: TRBV7-9
J gene: TRBJ1-2
clone size: once
D gene: -

CDR3 protein: CASSQQSGTLTEAFF
CDR3 DNA: TGCGCCAGCAGCCAACAATCGGGGACGCTAACTGAAGCTTTCTTT
V gene: TRBV4-3
J gene: TRBJ1-1
clone size: -
D gene: -

CDR3 protein: CASSLSRGSYEQYF
CDR3 DNA: TGTGCCAGCAGCTTAAGTAGGGGTTCCTACGAGCAGTACTTC
V gene: TRBV7-2
J gene: TRBJ2-7
clone size: -
D gene: -

CDR3 protein: CASSFPQETQYF
CDR3 DNA: TGTGCCAGCAGCTTTCCCCAAGAGACCCAGTACTTC
V gene: TRBV5-5
J gene: TRBJ2-5
clone size: -
D gene: -

CDR3 protein: CASSPTGNEQFF
CDR3 DNA: TGTGCCAGCTCACCGACGGGCAATGAGCAGTTCTTC
V gene: TRBV18
J gene: TRBJ2-1
clone size: -
D gene: -

CDR3 protein: CASSQEWTAMNTEAFF
CDR3 DNA: TGTGCCAGCAGCCAAGAATGGACAGCGATGAACACTGAAGCTTTCTTT
V gene: TRBV3-1/TRBV3-2
J gene: TRBJ1-1
clone size: -
D gene: -

CDR3 protein: CASSLSPGDEQFF
CDR3 DNA: TGTGCCAGCAGCTTAAGTCCAGGGGACGAGCAGTTCTTC
V gene: TRBV11-2
J gene: TRBJ2-1
clone size: -
D gene: -

CDR3 protein: CASSSRETTGSNTGELFF
CDR3 DNA: TGTGCCAGCTCCTCCCGGGAGACGACAGGTTCGAACACCGGGGAGCTGTTTTTT
V gene: TRBV18
J gene: TRBJ2-2
clone size: -
D gene: -

CDR3 protein: CASSLAGYGNTIYF
CDR3 DNA: TGCGCCAGCAGCTTGGCGGGGTACGGAAACACCATATATTTT
V gene: TRBV5-1
J gene: TRBJ1-3
clone size: -
D gene: -

CDR3 protein: CASIPGTGGQPQHF
CDR3 DNA: TGTGCCAGCATCCCCGGGACAGGGGGTCAGCCCCAGCATTTT
V gene: TRBV28
J gene: TRBJ1-5
clone size: -
D gene: TRBD1

CDR3 protein: CASSQDGGFDYGYTF
CDR3 DNA: TGTGCCAGCAGCCAAGATGGGGGGTTTGACTATGGCTACACCTTC
V gene: TRBV3-1/TRBV3-2
J gene: TRBJ1-2
clone size: -
D gene: -

CDR3 protein: CASSPVTGPGYGYTF
CDR3 DNA: TGTGCCAGCAGCCCGGTGACGGGTCCTGGCTATGGCTACACCTTC
V gene: TRBV11-2
J gene: TRBJ1-2
clone size: -
D gene: -

CDR3 protein: CASSLGGTSGASETQYF
CDR3 DNA: TGCGCCAGCAGCTTGGGAGGGACTAGCGGGGCCTCCGAGACCCAGTACTTC
V gene: TRBV5-1
J gene: TRBJ2-5
clone size: -
D gene: TRBD2

CDR3 protein: CASSWPSGNTIYF
CDR3 DNA: TGTGCCAGCAGTTGGCCCTCTGGAAACACCATATATTTT
V gene: TRBV6-2/TRBV6-3
J gene: TRBJ1-3
clone size: few
D gene: -

CDR3 protein: CSASPNSPYEQYF
CDR3 DNA: TGCAGTGCTAGTCCCAACAGCCCCTACGAGCAGTACTTC
V gene: TRBV20-1
J gene: TRBJ2-7
clone size: -
D gene: -

CDR3 protein: CASSDLMGIGTNEKLFF
CDR3 DNA: TGTGCCAGCAGCGATCTGATGGGGATAGGCACTAATGAAAAACTGTTTTTT
V gene: TRBV11-2
J gene: TRBJ1-4
clone size: -
D gene: -

CDR3 protein: CASSVKGKITGTYEQYF
CDR3 DNA: TGTGCCAGCAGCGTAAAGGGCAAAATAACTGGGACCTACGAGCAGTACTTC
V gene: TRBV9
J gene: TRBJ2-7
clone size: once
D gene: -

CDR3 protein: CASSLYVDQETQYF
CDR3 DNA: TGTGCCAGCAGTTTATATGTTGACCAAGAGACCCAGTACTTC
V gene: TRBV27
J gene: TRBJ2-5
clone size: -
D gene: -

CDR3 protein: CASSQDPTVGSSPLHF
CDR3 DNA: TGCGCCAGCAGCCAAGATCCGACTGTGGGGAGTTCACCCCTCCACTTT
V gene: TRBV4-1
J gene: TRBJ1-6
clone size: once
D gene: -

CDR3 protein: CASSLANPGKQYF
CDR3 DNA: TGTGCCAGCAGCCTCGCGAACCCGGGTAAGCAGTACTTC
V gene: TRBV28
J gene: TRBJ2-7
clone size: once
D gene: -

CDR3 protein: CASIGGRSPLHF
CDR3 DNA: TGTGCCAGCATCGGGGGTAGATCACCCCTCCACTTT
V gene: TRBV12-3/TRBV12-4
J gene: TRBJ1-6
clone size: -
D gene: -

CDR3 protein: CASRLTSSLSYEQYF
CDR3 DNA: TGTGCCAGCAGGCTCACTAGTTCCCTCTCCTACGAGCAGTACTTC
V gene: TRBV14
J gene: TRBJ2-7
clone size: -
D gene: -

CDR3 protein: CASSVAGELFF
CDR3 DNA: TGTGCCAGCAGTGTCGCCGGGGAGCTGTTTTTT
V gene: TRBV2
J gene: TRBJ2-2
clone size: -
D gene: -

CDR3 protein: CASSQMAFF
CDR3 DNA: TGTGCCAGCAGCCAAATGGCTTTCTTT
V gene: TRBV3-1/TRBV3-2
J gene: TRBJ1-1
clone size: -
D gene: -

CDR3 protein: CASSYSTGYEQYF
CDR3 DNA: TGTGCCAGCAGTTACTCGACGGGGTACGAGCAGTACTTC
V gene: TRBV6-5
J gene: TRBJ2-7
clone size: -
D gene: -

CDR3 protein: CASSPGTGLSYEQYF
CDR3 DNA: TGTGCCAGCAGTCCCGGGACAGGGTTGTCCTACGAGCAGTACTTC
V gene: TRBV6-5
J gene: TRBJ2-7
clone size: -
D gene: TRBD1

CDR3 protein: CASSMGRGLETQYF
CDR3 DNA: TGTGCCAGTAGTATGGGCAGGGGATTGGAGACCCAGTACTTC
V gene: TRBV19
J gene: TRBJ2-5
clone size: -
D gene: -

CDR3 protein: CASSQETGGRGNTIYF
CDR3 DNA: TGCGCCAGCAGCCAAGAAACGGGGGGTCGCGGAAACACCATATATTTT
V gene: TRBV4-3
J gene: TRBJ1-3
clone size: -
D gene: -

CDR3 protein: CASSNNRAYEQYF
CDR3 DNA: TGTGCCAGCAGTAACAACCGAGCCTACGAGCAGTACTTC
V gene: TRBV6-5
J gene: TRBJ2-7
clone size: -
D gene: -

CDR3 protein: CASSFSGTSSQYF
CDR3 DNA: TGTGCCAGCAGCTTCTCCGGGACTAGCAGTCAGTACTTC
V gene: TRBV7-2
J gene: TRBJ2-7
clone size: -
D gene: TRBD2

CDR3 protein: CASSSLGDYGYTF
CDR3 DNA: TGTGCCAGTAGTTCTTTAGGGGATTATGGCTACACCTTC
V gene: TRBV19
J gene: TRBJ1-2
clone size: once
D gene: -

CDR3 protein: CASSLGTGTGAYNEQFF
CDR3 DNA: TGTGCTAGCAGCTTAGGAACCGGGACAGGGGCCTACAATGAGCAGTTCTTC
V gene: TRBV7-7
J gene: TRBJ2-1
clone size: -
D gene: TRBD1

CDR3 protein: CASSRTSGTYEQYF
CDR3 DNA: TGTGCCAGCAGCCGGACTAGCGGCACCTACGAGCAGTACTTC
V gene: TRBV7-9
J gene: TRBJ2-7
clone size: -
D gene: TRBD2